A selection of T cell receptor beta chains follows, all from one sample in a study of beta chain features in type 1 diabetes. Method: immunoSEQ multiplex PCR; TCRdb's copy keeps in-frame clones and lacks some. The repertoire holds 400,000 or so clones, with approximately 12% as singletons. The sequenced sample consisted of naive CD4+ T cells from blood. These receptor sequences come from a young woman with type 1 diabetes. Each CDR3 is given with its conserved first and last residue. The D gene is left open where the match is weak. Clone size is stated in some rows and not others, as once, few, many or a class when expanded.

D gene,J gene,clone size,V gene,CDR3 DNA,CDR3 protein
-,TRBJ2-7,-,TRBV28,TGTGCCAGCAGTTTGGTGAGCGTCGAGCAGTACTTC,CASSLVSVEQYF
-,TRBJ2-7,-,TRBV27,TGTGCCAGCAGTTTAGGGAGATTGTCCCACGAGCAGTACTTC,CASSLGRLSHEQYF
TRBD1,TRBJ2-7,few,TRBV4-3,TGCGCCAGCAGCCGGGAAACAGGGGTCGTGGGCTACGAGCAGTACTTC,CASSRETGVVGYEQYF
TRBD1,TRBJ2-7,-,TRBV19,TGTGCCAGTGCCCGGGACAGGGGGTTTAGCGAGCAGTACTTC,CASARDRGFSEQYF
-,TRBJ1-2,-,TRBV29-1,TGCAGCGTTGAGGGGCAGTTATATGGCTACACCTTC,CSVEGQLYGYTF
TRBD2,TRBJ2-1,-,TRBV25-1,TGTGCCAGCAGTGAATGGCTAGCGGGCGGTGAGCAGTTCTTC,CASSEWLAGGEQFF
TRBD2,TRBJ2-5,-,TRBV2,TGTGCCAGCAGACTAGCGGGGGAAGAGACCCAGTACTTC,CASRLAGEETQYF
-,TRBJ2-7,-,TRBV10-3,TGTGCCATCAGTGACAGGGGCGAGCAGTACTTC,CAISDRGEQYF
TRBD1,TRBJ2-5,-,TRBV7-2,TGTGCCAGCAGCTCGCGCAGGGGGCAGGAGACCCAGTACTTC,CASSSRRGQETQYF
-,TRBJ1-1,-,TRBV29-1,TGCAGCGCCAGACAGGTGCTAATGAACACTGAAGCTTTCTTT,CSARQVLMNTEAFF
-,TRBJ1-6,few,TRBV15,TGTGCCACCAAGGACAGTTTTTATAATTCACCCCTCCACTTT,CATKDSFYNSPLHF
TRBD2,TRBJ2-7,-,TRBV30,TGTGCCTGGAGCCGCGGGGAGACTAGCGGGACTGCCTACGAGCAGTACTTC,CAWSRGETSGTAYEQYF
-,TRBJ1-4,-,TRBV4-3,TGCGCCAGCAGCCAAGTCGGGGGGGGGCAAAAACTGTTTTTT,CASSQVGGGQKLFF
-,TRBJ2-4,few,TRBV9,TGTGCCAGCAGCGTGGTGGCAGAGGGCATTCAGTACTTC,CASSVVAEGIQYF
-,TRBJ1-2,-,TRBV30,TGTGCCTGGGCGTCCCCGGGGAAAACCCAGGCCACCTTC,CAWASPGKTQATF
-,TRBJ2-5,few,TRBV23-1,TGCGCCAGCAGTCAATCGTATTGGGGGCCGTCCCAAGAGACCCAGTACTTC,CASSQSYWGPSQETQYF
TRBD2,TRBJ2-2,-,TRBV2,TGTGCCAGCCGGGCTAGCGGGGGAACCGGGGAGCTGTTTTTT,CASRASGGTGELFF
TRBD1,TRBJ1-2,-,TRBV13,TGTGCCAGCAGCTTAGTCCCGGACAGGGTCCCCACCTTC,CASSLVPDRVPTF
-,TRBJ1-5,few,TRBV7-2,TGTGCCAGCAGCTCACCTGGACAGACTAATCAGCCCCAGCATTTT,CASSSPGQTNQPQHF
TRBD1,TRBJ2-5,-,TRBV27,TGTGCCAGCAGTCACAGACAGGGAGAGACCCAGTACTTC,CASSHRQGETQYF
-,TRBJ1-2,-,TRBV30,TGTGCCTGGGCACGGTCTAAAGGCTACACCTTC,CAWARSKGYTF
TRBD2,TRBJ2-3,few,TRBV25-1,TGTGCCAGCAGTCGAAAAGCGGGAGGACTCACAGATACGCAGTATTTT,CASSRKAGGLTDTQYF
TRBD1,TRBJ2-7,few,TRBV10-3,TGTGCCACCTCCGGGACAGGATCCTACGAGCAGTACTTC,CATSGTGSYEQYF